Listed here are 26 T cell receptor beta chains from one sample, sequenced in a study of T-cell reconstitution after alpha-beta-depleted transplantation in children listed by TCRdb under 2016. The sample's treatment or condition label is to be understood as: allogeneic hematopoietic cell transplantation with graft depleted of TCRalphabeta T cells and CD19 B cells. Library preparation was by PCR. Sequencer: Illumina HiSeq 2500. Molecular barcoding was employed in the preparation of TCR libraries, with unique molecular identifiers being used to normalize TCRbeta repertoire quantification. The public sequencing data were trimmed at Q25 with fastp and processed into clonotypes with MiXCR by TCRdb, which kept only in-frame beta chains. Rows are combined by CDR3 protein, so each entry shows the most common genes and DNA. The sample profile shows 95,000 to 150,000 distinct CDR3 sequences; roughly 23% of them were found once. Of the sample, approximately 10% falls within the top ten clones.

Specimen: PBMCs, mostly from graft donor cells, collected 180 days after TCRalphabeta/CD19-depleted stem cell transplant. The receptors stem from a male patient aged 2 to 9 who had a stem cell transplant for chronic granulomatous disease, so the T cells may come from the graft donor.

This clonotype was observed a handful of times. V usage is TRBV29-1 and J usage is TRBJ2-7; 8 nucleotides align to TRBD2. Germline CDR1 is SQVTM and CDR2 is ANQGSEA. The CDR3 has 11 residues. J lost 3 bases, V lost 7 bases, and 2 bases had no gene match. As DNA, the CDR3 is TGCAGCGCCGGGACTAGCTACGAGCAGTACTTC. This encodes CSAGTSYEQYF.

This clonotype has more than one count but fewer than ten. The chain recombines TRBV10-3 with TRBJ2-6, with TRBD1 identical over 8 bases. Looked up from germline, CDR1 is ENHRY and CDR2 is SYGVKD. The CDR3 has 20 residues. V was pared by 2 bases and J by 4 bases, with 16 bases of the junction left unmatched. The CDR3 loop reads CAISEPSPGQVDPGANVLTF. The CDR3 DNA is TGTGCCATCAGTGAGCCTAGCCCGGGACAGGTGGATCCAGGGGCCAACGTCCTGACTTTC.

This clonotype was recorded at least ten times. The chain has TRBV20-1 and TRBJ2-2, with 7 bases fitting TRBD2. CDR3 length equals 14 residues. Germline lookup yields CDR1 DFQATT and CDR2 SNEGSKA (reference sequence). The junction had 2 bases not matched to a gene; V was cut back by 1 base and J by 3 bases. The CDR3 DNA follows: TGCAGTGCTAGAGTTGGGGGGGACACCGGGGAGCTGTTTTTT. It encodes CSARVGGDTGELFF.

This clonotype was observed at least ten times. The chain recombines TRBV7-2 with TRBJ2-1, with 12 bases aligning to TRBD2. This CDR3 has 16 amino acids. V was clipped by 1 base and J by 8 bases; unmatched bases: 6. The germline V gene encodes CDR1 SGHTA and CDR2 FQGNSA. In nucleotides, the CDR3 is TGTGCCAGCAGCTTAGGACTAGCGGGAGTTTGGTATGAGCAGTTCTTC. Translation: CASSLGLAGVWYEQFF.

Many counts were recorded for this clonotype. The chain employs TRBV20-1 and TRBJ2-7; 10 bases are a match to TRBD1. The CDR3 runs 14 residues. Germline loops: CDR1 DFQATT, CDR2 SNEGSKA (reference sequence). Trimming removed 4 bases from V and 3 bases from J; junction bases left unmatched: 6. The CDR3 loop is CSANAGQGIYEQYF. In nucleotides, the CDR3 is TGCAGTGCTAATGCGGGACAGGGGATCTACGAGCAGTACTTC.

This clonotype came up many times. The chain carries TRBV20-1 and TRBJ1-1, with 8 bases lining up with TRBD1. With 6 bases clipped from V and 4 bases from J, the junction kept 7 bases outside the gene matches. This CDR3 is built from 13 residues. Germline values: CDR1 DFQATT, CDR2 SNEGSKA (reference sequence). CDR3 region: CSANQGARTEAFF. In DNA form, the CDR3 reads TGCAGTGCGAATCAGGGGGCGCGCACTGAAGCTTTCTTT.

The table lists this clonotype with many counts. This chain connects TRBV7-2 to TRBJ2-7, with no clear D. This CDR3 spans 15 amino acids. The V and J ends lost 3 bases and 6 bases respectively, with 18 bases between them. Germline loops: CDR1 SGHTA, CDR2 FQGNSA. CDR3 bases: TGTGCCAGCAGCTTTGGTATAAAGACTCAAGGCGAGCAGTACTTC. Protein sequence: CASSFGIKTQGEQYF.

The gene calls are TRBV7-3 and TRBJ2-5; maybe TRBD2 (7 bases). V was pared by 5 bases and J by 5 bases, with 15 bases between. Germline CDR1 reads SGHTA; CDR2 reads FQGTGA. CDR3 length equals 14 residues. CDR3 coding DNA: TGTGCCAGCAGCCCGGGGAGGGACACCGAGACCCAGTACTTC. Translated: CASSPGRDTETQYF.

This clonotype was observed at least ten times. The chain recombines TRBV7-3 with TRBJ2-3, with a possible D match to TRBD2 (6 bases). V lost 3 bases and J lost 2, with 15 bases in between. This CDR3 has 16 residues. The germline gives CDR1 SGHTA, CDR2 FQGTGA. The CDR3 region is CASSFRGDSPTDTQYF. The CDR3 nucleotides read TGTGCCAGCAGCTTCCGTGGGGACTCCCCCACAGATACGCAGTATTTT. Full variable domain (missing parts from reference TRBV7-3 and TRBJ2-3): GAGVSQTPSNKVTEKGKYVELRCDPISGHTALYWYRQSLGQGPEFLIYFQGTGAADDSGLPNDRFFAVRPEGSVSTLKIQRTERGDSAVYLCASSFRGDSPTDTQYFGPGTRLTVL.

This clonotype was counted between two and nine times. This sequence joins TRBV12-3 or TRBV12-4 and TRBJ1-2; 8 bases are shared with TRBD1. Losses at the gene ends were 6 bases for V and 3 bases for J; bases not matched to a gene: 3. The CDR3 loop spans 13 amino acids. This CDR3 is CASSMGQDYGYTF. CDR3 sequence (DNA): TGTGCCAGCAGCATGGGACAGGACTATGGCTACACCTTC.

This clonotype was seen ten or more times. The chain uses TRBV19 and TRBJ2-7; D uncertain. The germline V gene has CDR1 LNHDA and CDR2 SQIVND (reference sequence). V was pared by 0 bases and J by 0 bases, with 9 bases between. CDR3 size: 15 residues. CDR3 DNA: TGTGCCAGTAGTATAGACCCGGCGAGCTCCTACGAGCAGTACTTC. It yields the protein CASSIDPASSYEQYF.

J is TRBJ1-6 and V is TRBV27; no reliable D call. Trimming removed 1 base from V and 7 bases from J, with 14 bases in between. The CDR3 has 16 residues. Germline-derived CDR1 and CDR2 are MNHEY and SMNVEV (reference sequence). The CDR3 is CASSLFPPSNNSPLHF. CDR3 coding DNA: TGTGCCAGCAGTTTATTCCCCCCGTCGAACAATTCACCCCTCCACTTT.

This clonotype was seen many times. V is TRBV2 and J is TRBJ2-7; D is unclear. The CDR3 sequence is 12 residues long. CDR1 and CDR2 from the germline V gene are SNHLY and FYNNEI. V was clipped by 7 bases and J by 0 bases, with 7 bases between them. The CDR3 region is CASIGSSYEQYF. In DNA form, the CDR3 reads TGTGCCAGCATAGGCAGCTCCTACGAGCAGTACTTC.

This clonotype was detected only a few times. The V and J genes are TRBV29-1 and TRBJ2-1; D uncertain. Looked up from germline, CDR1 is SQVTM and CDR2 is ANQGSEA. The CDR3 covers 15 residues. V dropped 2 bases and J dropped 2 bases, with 13 bases sitting between them. CDR3 DNA sequence: TGCAGCGTTGAACCATACTCGAGGCCCTACAATGAGCAGTTCTTC. Encoded protein: CSVEPYSRPYNEQFF.

CDR3 in amino acids: CASSLGSGTSYNEQFF. CDR3 in DNA: TGTGCCAGCAGCTTGGGTTCGGGGACCTCCTACAATGAGCAGTTCTTC. The rearrangement joins TRBV7-3 to TRBJ2-1; D is tentatively TRBD1 or TRBD2 (5 bases each). In germline, CDR1 is SGHTA, CDR2 FQGTGA. This CDR3 spans 16 amino acids. Trimming cost V 3 bases and J 0 bases, with 12 bases left between them.

The sample holds a few counts of this clonotype. This chain uses TRBV7-9 with TRBJ2-1; 10 positions match TRBD1. Germline-derived CDR1 and CDR2 are SEHNR and FQNEAQ (reference sequence). CDR3 length equals 16 residues. The junction had 4 bases not matched to a gene; V was cut back by 1 base and J by 4 bases. The CDR3 coding sequence is TGTGCCAGCAGCTTAGGAGGGACAGGGGTTTACAATGAGCAGTTCTTC. It codes for CASSLGGTGVYNEQFF.

The J gene is TRBJ2-1, the V gene TRBV7-2; D is possibly TRBD2 (6 bases). Germline loops: CDR1 SGHTA, CDR2 FQGNSA. V was shortened by 2 bases and J by 10 bases, with 21 bases between the two germline ends. CDR3 length: 16 amino acids. CDR3 residues: CASSLTTRPISGEQFF. CDR3 in DNA: TGTGCCAGCAGCTTAACGACTAGACCGATATCGGGCGAGCAGTTCTTC.

This clonotype was detected only a few times. The V gene is TRBV7-3, the J gene TRBJ2-1; TRBD2 aligns across 14 bases. CDR3 size: 17 residues. V dropped 0 bases and J dropped 9; count of bases not matched to a gene: 7. Germline V gene lookup returns CDR1 SGHTA and CDR2 FQGTGA. The CDR3 sequence: CASSLTMGTSGSVEQFF. The CDR3, as DNA: TGTGCCAGCAGCTTAACGATGGGGACTAGCGGGAGTGTTGAGCAGTTCTTC.

The chain is built from TRBV20-1 and TRBJ2-1; D is undetermined. The CDR3 spans 14 residues. V lost 2 bases and J 6 bases, leaving 14 bases between the germline ends. Germline V gives CDR1 DFQATT, CDR2 SNEGSKA (reference sequence). The CDR3 coding sequence is TGCAGTGCTAGATCGGGTTTATCCCTCAATGAGCAGTTCTTC. Translating gives CSARSGLSLNEQFF.

The sample holds many counts of this clonotype. The V call is TRBV28, the J call TRBJ2-3; 10 positions match TRBD2. CDR3 length: 16 amino acids. Germline V CDR1 and CDR2: MDHEN, SYDVKM. V dropped 5 bases and J dropped 1; count of bases not matched to a gene: 6. CDR3 sequence: CASSLDGLAGTDTQYF. The CDR3 bases are TGTGCCAGCAGTCTCGACGGACTAGCGGGCACAGATACGCAGTATTTT.

There are many counts of this clonotype. The chain employs TRBV29-1 and TRBJ1-2; 10 bases are shared with TRBD1. Trimming cost V 5 bases and J 0 bases; bases outside gene matches: 6. CDR3 length equals 15 residues. The germline gives CDR1 SQVTM, CDR2 ANQGSEA. The chain's CDR3 is CSVTDRGSSNYGYTF. The CDR3 DNA reads as TGCAGCGTTACGGACAGGGGGTCTTCTAACTATGGCTACACCTTC.

This clonotype was seen more than once but under ten times. The J gene is TRBJ2-1, the V gene TRBV20-1; D gene ambiguous. From germline, CDR1 is DFQATT and CDR2 SNEGSKA (reference sequence). CDR3 length: 12 amino acids. The V and J ends lost 6 bases and 7 bases respectively, with 13 bases between them. Here the CDR3 reads CSAPARANEQFF. The CDR3, as DNA: TGCAGTGCGCCAGCTAGGGCAAATGAGCAGTTCTTC.

V and J are TRBV7-6 and TRBJ2-3; 13 nucleotides line up with TRBD2. V trimming: 2 bases; J trimming: 4 bases; junction bases outside the gene matches: 3. Germline lookup yields CDR1 SGHVS and CDR2 FNYEAQ. The CDR3 consists of 16 residues. CDR3 in DNA: TGTGCCAGCAGCTTAAGGACTAGCGGGAGTGCAGATACGCAGTATTTT. Protein: CASSLRTSGSADTQYF.

This clonotype was seen at least ten times. This rearrangement joins TRBV6-2 or TRBV6-3 to TRBJ2-5; TRBD2 agrees at 7 bases. V lost 6 bases and J lost 6; bases outside the gene matches: 7. CDR1 MNHEY and CDR2 SVGEGT come from the germline V gene. The CDR3 is 13 residues long. The CDR3 reads CASRPPGLQTQYF. The CDR3 bases are TGTGCCAGCAGGCCTCCGGGACTACAGACCCAGTACTTC.

The chain couples TRBV20-1 to TRBJ2-3, with 7 nucleotides matching TRBD2. This CDR3 is built from 15 residues. V was pared by 0 bases and J by 1 base, with 4 bases of the junction left unmatched. Looked up from germline, CDR1 is DFQATT and CDR2 is SNEGSKA (reference sequence). CDR3 DNA: TGCAGTGCTAGAGATCCCAGCGGGGGCACAGATACGCAGTATTTT. Its translation is CSARDPSGGTDTQYF.

This clonotype occurred many times. CDR3 residues: CATNRLAGIDNEQFF. The CDR3 DNA reads as TGTGCCACCAACCGACTAGCGGGGATAGACAATGAGCAGTTCTTC. The chain couples TRBV19 to TRBJ2-1, with 11 bases that match TRBD2. The V and J ends lost 10 bases and 5 bases, in that order; junction bases with no gene match: 10. Germline CDR1 is LNHDA and CDR2 is SQIVND (reference sequence). The CDR3 is 15 residues long.